These 26 T cell receptor beta chains share one sample of origin, sequenced in a study of T cells in Graves' hyperthyroidism and ophthalmopathy (dated by TCRdb to about 2019). Libraries were constructed by multiplex PCR. TCRdb records Illumina HiSeq 2000 as the sequencer. The TCR beta CDR3 regions were amplified from the RNA transcripts. The TCR CDR3 was subjected to a first round of RT-PCR using the HTBI primer set and the Qiagen OneStep RT-PCR kit. TCRdb reworked the public reads: Q25 trimming with fastp, MiXCR clone assembly, productive beta chains retained. CDR3 protein sequences are deduplicated, and each keeps its most common genes and DNA. Counted in this sample were 350,000 to 400,000 distinct CDR3 sequences; 19% of them appeared once. About 4% of the sample is taken by the ten largest. Sample: blood. These receptors originate from a young woman with Graves' hyperthyroidism.

The gene calls are TRBV12-5 and TRBJ1-1; a weak D match, TRBD1 (5 bases). Trimming left V 1 base short and J 4 bases short, with 10 bases between. This CDR3 comprises 14 residues. From germline, CDR1 is LGHNT and CDR2 FRNRAP. This CDR3 is CASGLEGRSTEAFF. The CDR3 DNA follows: TGTGCTAGTGGTTTGGAGGGACGGAGCACTGAAGCTTTCTTT.

This clonotype was found a few times. The chain joins TRBV10-3 to TRBJ1-2; D is unclear. V lost 0 bases and J 2 bases, leaving 13 bases between the germline ends. This CDR3 is 16 amino acids long. From germline, CDR1 is ENHRY and CDR2 SYGVKD. DNA of the CDR3: TGTGCCATCAGTGAGTCGACCGTATCCTTCAACTATGGCTACACCTTC. It encodes CAISESTVSFNYGYTF.

This clonotype showed up many times. V is TRBV7-9 and J is TRBJ1-5; 8 bases are shared with TRBD1. Germline V gene lookup returns CDR1 SEHNR and CDR2 FQNEAQ (reference sequence). CDR3 size: 15 residues. V lost 5 bases, J lost 2 bases, and 5 bases stayed unmatched. DNA of the CDR3: TGTGCCAGCAGCCAGGACAGGGTGGGCAATCAGCCCCAGCATTTT. This encodes CASSQDRVGNQPQHF.

As regards this clonotype: Germline and junction disagree at one end, which may indicate a read error. The chain is built from TRBV5-8 and TRBJ1-5; no clear D. Germline lookup yields CDR1 SGHTS and CDR2 YDEGEE. The CDR3 contains 13 residues. CDR3 in amino acids: CASSSPSNRPQHF. The CDR3 region has the DNA TGTGCCAGCAGCTCGCCGAGCAATCGGCCCCAGCATTTT.

Only a few counts were recorded for this clonotype. The CDR3 ends on some other residue instead of the conserved phenylalanine or tryptophan, so this is likely a read error. The rearrangement uses TRBV6-1 and TRBJ1-3; D is unclear. V lost 8 bases, J lost 6 bases, and 14 bases lay in between. The CDR3 loop spans 13 amino acids. Germline loops: CDR1 MNHNS, CDR2 SASEGT. The CDR3 loop reads CASRLNGQNTIYV. The CDR3 DNA reads as TGTGCCAGCCGGCTCAATGGGCAAAACACCATATATGTT.

This clonotype was seen ten or more times. This rearrangement joins TRBV10-1 to TRBJ2-5; D might be TRBD1 (6 bases). The CDR3 is 14 amino acids. The V gene's germline CDR1 is WNHNN and CDR2 SYGVQD (reference sequence). With 2 bases removed from V and 1 base from J, the gap between germline ends came to 8 bases. CDR3: CASSEGGIQETQYF. CDR3 nucleotides: TGCGCCAGCAGTGAGGGGGGCATCCAAGAGACCCAGTACTTC.

This clonotype was seen ten or more times. The chain is built from TRBV15 and TRBJ1-5; 8 bases agree with TRBD1. The CDR3 is made up of 16 amino acids. Losses at the gene ends were 6 bases for V and 4 bases for J; bases not matched to a gene: 11. The V gene's germline CDR1 is LNHNV and CDR2 YYDKDF (reference sequence). Written as DNA, the CDR3 is TGTGCCACCAGGGGGTCAGGGGGCTTGTTAAATCAGCCCCAGCATTTT. Protein sequence: CATRGSGGLLNQPQHF.

Ten or more counts support this clonotype. V and J are TRBV20-1 and TRBJ2-5; D uncertain. Trimming took 6 bases from V and 11 from J, leaving 13 bases between them. The germline CDR1 and CDR2 sequences are DFQATT and SNEGSKA (reference sequence). This CDR3 has 10 amino acids. For the CDR3, the DNA is TGCAGTGCCGCGACTCCACTTCAGTACTTC. Protein sequence: CSAATPLQYF.

This clonotype came up many times. The chain carries TRBV2 and TRBJ1-2; the D is unclear. Trimming shortened V by 5 bases and J by 0 bases, and 13 bases separated the two germline ends. The germline gives CDR1 SNHLY, CDR2 FYNNEI. The CDR3 has 15 amino acids. CDR3 in amino acids: CASSPGRMANYGYTF. The CDR3 DNA sequence: TGTGCCAGCAGTCCCGGACGGATGGCTAACTATGGCTACACCTTC.

The J gene is TRBJ1-2, the V gene TRBV10-3; TRBD1 is a possible D gene (6 bases). V was shortened by 10 bases and J by 3 bases, with 21 bases between the two germline ends. CDR1 is ENHRY, CDR2 SYGVKD, per germline. There are 15 residues in the CDR3. CDR3 protein: CATTGTSGRYYGYTF. The CDR3 nucleotides read TGTGCCACTACCGGGACATCCGGGCGGTACTATGGCTACACCTTC.

This clonotype was picked up many times. This chain uses TRBV7-6 with TRBJ2-5, with TRBD2 identical over 9 bases. V trimming: 3 bases; J trimming: 5 bases; junction bases outside the gene matches: 7. The CDR3 has 15 amino acids. CDR1 and CDR2 from the germline V gene are SGHVS and FNYEAQ. For the CDR3, the DNA is TGTGCCAGCAGCTTTTGGGTAGCGGGGGATGAGACCCAGTACTTC. It specifies CASSFWVAGDETQYF. The full variable domain, completed using reference TRBV7-6 and TRBJ2-5, is GAGVSQSPRYKVTKRGQDVALRCDPISGHVSLYWYRQALGQGPEFLTYFNYEAQQDKSGLPNDRFSAERPEGSISTLTIQRTEQRDSAMYRCASSFWVAGDETQYFGPGTRLLVL.

In this sample, this clonotype turned up many times. The V gene is TRBV6-1, the J gene TRBJ1-1, with 7 positions matching TRBD1. This CDR3 has 15 amino acids. Per germline, CDR1 MNHNS and CDR2 SASEGT. Trimming cost V 8 bases and J 0 bases; bases outside gene matches: 9. The CDR3, as DNA: TGTGCCAGCCATAGCGGGGACAGTATGAACACTGAAGCTTTCTTT. It translates to CASHSGDSMNTEAFF.

This clonotype was picked up many times. V and J are TRBV20-1 and TRBJ2-7; 8 bases line up with TRBD2. This CDR3 has 15 residues. The V and J ends lost 3 bases and 2 bases, in that order; junction bases with no gene match: 9. Germline assignment: CDR1 DFQATT and CDR2 SNEGSKA (reference sequence). The CDR3 nucleotides read TGCAGTGCTAGGGGACTAGTCAGCGGGCCCTACGAGCAGTACTTC. As protein: CSARGLVSGPYEQYF.

Ten or more counts support this clonotype. The V call is TRBV13, the J call TRBJ2-7; 9 bases match TRBD2. After removal of 5 bases from V and 5 bases from J, the junction contained 7 bases not matched to a gene. CDR1 and CDR2 (germline): PRHDT, FYEKMQ (reference sequence). The CDR3 runs to 14 residues. The CDR3 loop reads CASSASGGTNEQYF. The CDR3 bases are TGTGCCAGCAGCGCCAGCGGGGGGACCAACGAGCAGTACTTC. Full variable domain (rest looked up from reference TRBV13 and TRBJ2-7): AAGVIQSPRHLIKEKRETATLKCYPIPRHDTVYWYQQGPGQDPQFLISFYEKMQSDKGSIPDRFSAQQFSDYHSELNMSSLELGDSALYFCASSASGGTNEQYFGPGTRLTVT.

The chain joins TRBV4-1 to TRBJ2-7; possibly TRBD2 for D (6 bases). The germline CDR1 and CDR2 sequences are MGHRA and YSYEKL. V lost 4 bases and J 0 bases, leaving 10 bases between the germline ends. CDR3 length: 14 residues. In DNA form, the CDR3 reads TGCGCCAGCAGCCTAAGCGGGCGCTCCTACGAGCAGTACTTC. Its translation: CASSLSGRSYEQYF.

This clonotype was seen at least ten times. The CDR3 nucleotides are TGCAGTGCTTCGAGCGGGGGGGCATGGGAGACCCAGTACTTC. Protein product: CSASSGGAWETQYF. The V and J genes are TRBV20-1 and TRBJ2-5; TRBD2 matches 10 bases. Germline CDR1 is DFQATT and CDR2 is SNEGSKA (reference sequence). Trimming at V came to 5 bases and at J to 5 bases, leaving 8 bases not matched to a gene. The CDR3 consists of 14 residues.

The table lists this clonotype with many counts. V usage is TRBV6-2 or TRBV6-3 and J usage is TRBJ1-2, with D maybe TRBD1 (6 bases). Trimming pared 6 bases from V and 6 bases from J, leaving 17 bases between. This CDR3 comprises 14 residues. CDR1 is MNHEY and CDR2 is SVGEGT in the germline V gene. CDR3 sequence reads: CASSRPYGGHGYTF. As DNA, the CDR3 is TGTGCCAGCAGCCGTCCCTATGGGGGGCATGGCTACACCTTC.

Ten or more counts support this clonotype. The chain is built from TRBV7-8 and TRBJ1-4; 7 positions match TRBD1. This CDR3 has 15 residues. Per the germline V gene, CDR1 is SGHVS and CDR2 is FQNEAQ. V was clipped by 5 bases and J by 7 bases; unmatched bases: 10. CDR3 region: CASSAWGQRGEKLFF. The CDR3, as DNA: TGTGCCAGCAGCGCATGGGGACAGAGAGGTGAAAAACTGTTTTTT.

This CDR3 reads CASSLEGANTIYF. The CDR3 DNA reads TGTGCCAGCAGCTTGGAGGGCGCAAACACCATATATTTT. The chain employs TRBV5-4 and TRBJ1-3, with no clear D. V was clipped by 0 bases and J by 6 bases, with 7 bases between them. The CDR3 is 13 residues long. Germline lookup yields CDR1 SGHNT and CDR2 YYREEE (reference sequence).

The sample holds many counts of this clonotype. J is TRBJ1-1 and V is TRBV19; no definite D call. This CDR3 has 14 residues. Germline V gene sequence: CDR1 LNHDA, CDR2 SQIVND (reference sequence). V gave up 5 bases and J gave up 3 bases, with 13 bases separating them. CDR3 region: CASSDQRPYTEAFF. CDR3 sequence (DNA): TGTGCCAGTAGTGATCAGAGACCCTACACTGAAGCTTTCTTT. The full variable domain, with the rest looked up from reference TRBV19 and TRBJ1-1, is DGGITQSPKYLFRKEGQNVTLSCEQNLNHDAMYWYRQDPGQGLRLIYYSQIVNDFQKGDIAEGYSVSREKKESFPLTVTSAQKNPTAFYLCASSDQRPYTEAFFGQGTRLTVV.

Ten or more counts support this clonotype. The rearrangement uses TRBV5-1 and TRBJ2-7; no reliable D call. This CDR3 has 12 residues. Trimming took off 2 bases at V and 3 bases at J, with 6 bases between the two ends. Germline loops: CDR1 SGHRS, CDR2 YFSETQ. CDR3 coding DNA: TGCGCCAGCAGCTTAGGGCACTACGAGCAGTACTTC. Translation gives CASSLGHYEQYF.

Many counts were recorded for this clonotype. The V and J genes are TRBV5-1 and TRBJ1-5; 8 nucleotides match TRBD1. Germline V lookup: CDR1 SGHRS, CDR2 YFSETQ. This CDR3 is 15 amino acids long. V lost 5 bases and J lost 1; bases outside the gene matches: 5. Here the CDR3 reads CASRLTGASNQPQHF. CDR3 DNA sequence: TGCGCCAGCAGGCTGACAGGGGCCAGCAATCAGCCCCAGCATTTT.

This clonotype was seen at least ten times. J is TRBJ2-2 and V is TRBV24-1; unclear D gene. The CDR3 sequence is 13 residues long. V lost 3 bases, J lost 4 bases, and 5 bases lay in between. In germline, CDR1 is KGHDR, CDR2 SFDVKD. The CDR3 protein is CATSDPATGELFF. In DNA form, the CDR3 reads TGTGCCACCAGTGATCCAGCCACCGGGGAGCTGTTTTTT.

This chain uses TRBV3-1 with TRBJ1-3; D not certain. The CDR3 loop spans 17 amino acids. The germline V gene encodes CDR1 LGHDT and CDR2 YNNKEL (reference sequence). V lost 0 bases to trimming and J lost 1 base, with 13 bases between them. CDR3 in DNA: TGTGCCAGCAGCCAAGATCTTCGGTATGCTTCTGGAAACACCATATATTTT. Its translation: CASSQDLRYASGNTIYF.

This clonotype showed up just a few times. The rearrangement joins TRBV11-2 to TRBJ1-2; no reliable D call. V shed 0 bases and J shed 3 bases, with 8 bases lying between them. The CDR3 covers 14 residues. CDR1 is SGHAT, CDR2 FQNNGV, per germline. CDR3 sequence (DNA): TGTGCCAGCAGCTTAGAGGGATTCTACTATGGCTACACCTTC. Its translation: CASSLEGFYYGYTF.

CDR3 protein: CSVEGLRQGTPYQETQYF. CDR3 DNA: TGCAGCGTTGAAGGCCTCAGGCAGGGGACTCCGTACCAAGAGACCCAGTACTTC. V usage is TRBV29-1 and J usage is TRBJ2-5; either TRBD1 or TRBD2 may supply D (6 bases each). V was clipped by 1 base and J by 0 bases, with 21 bases between them. The CDR3 is made up of 18 amino acids. The germline CDR1 and CDR2 sequences are SQVTM and ANQGSEA.